This paragraph covers one T cell receptor beta chain sequence. It lacks a known antigen. Nothing much larger sits one base from this clone, and base qualities are not available. This specimen comes from a study of CD8 T cells in ankylosing spondylitis (dated by TCRdb to 2016 to 2017). At the level of the whole study: T cell receptor beta repertoires were profiled in healthy donors and ankylosing spondylitis patients so that disease-linked TCR variants could be found. The full study cohort comprised 20 to 30 ankylosing spondylitis patients and some 100 healthy donors. Peripheral blood was sampled, and synovial fluid was also collected from ankylosing spondylitis patients.

What the authors observed across the whole study: The disease-linked clones showed a CD8+ phenotype and occurred at relatively low frequencies in peripheral blood. A TCR beta motif of 7 or 8 highly homologous amino acid variants appeared characteristic of blood from ankylosing spondylitis patients. Some motif variants had previously been reported in the synovial fluid and blood of reactive arthritis patients, which suggests shared mechanisms of disease initiation. The disease-linked clones were reported to be significantly enriched in matched synovial fluid samples from ankylosing spondylitis patients.

V is cut back by 5 bases and J by 2 bases, with 8 bases in the junction unmatched. The CDR3 has 15 amino acids, counting the end cysteine and phenylalanine. Only the CDR3 DNA stays, 45 bases, in frame from base 1. From the germline V gene (reference sequence), CDR1 is MNHEY and CDR2 is SMNVEV. Sequencing used an Illumina HiSeq 2500. Quantitative 5'-RACE with molecular barcodes was the method used to prepare the TCR beta libraries. In the paper's pipeline: A new computational method based on a probabilistic model of VDJ rearrangement was used to identify disease-linked TCR variants. TCRdb reprocessing: public reads trimmed at Q25 with fastp, clones called with MiXCR, in-frame beta chains kept. Entries that share a CDR3 protein sequence are merged under the most common genes and DNA. TCRdb, not the original authors, processed these V and J calls. The sample contains 350,000 to 400,000 distinct CDR3 sequences, about 20% of them found a single time. The ten largest clones add up to around 12% of the sample.

Sequencing used blood, either unsorted or a sorted T cell fraction (not recorded which). This receptor chain uses TRBV27 and TRBJ2-7, with 8 bases matching TRBD2. The receptor was derived from a male donor with ankylosing spondylitis or in good health (not recorded which). The CDR3 region reads CASSVTGTRPYEQYF. The nucleotides are TGTGCCAGCAGTGTAACCGGGACTAGACCCTACGAGCAGTACTTC.